This T cell receptor (beta chain) was captured in a study of OX40 agonist ivuxolimab in advanced cancers. Some background on the complete study: Ivuxolimab was a fully human IgG2 agonistic monoclonal antibody targeting the costimulatory receptor OX40 (CD134). Three dose-escalation patients achieved partial responses, one with hepatocellular carcinoma and two with cutaneous melanoma. Intravenous ivuxolimab was administered to patients every 2 weeks at six dose levels: 0.01, 0.1, 0.3, 1.5, 3 and 10 mg/kg. Among the roughly 50 dose-escalation patients, 19 had hepatocellular carcinoma, roughly 15 melanoma, 9 renal cell carcinoma and 9 head and neck cancer. Patients were allowed to have had prior anti-PD-1, anti-PD-L1 or anti-CTLA-4 therapy, and around 41% of the dose-escalation patients had previously received checkpoint inhibitors. Peripheral TCRbeta sequencing aimed to test whether ivuxolimab altered TCR sequence diversity and caused clonal T-cell expansion. The paper describes the monotherapy dose-escalation part (N ≈ 49 patients) of the phase I trial of ivuxolimab. A male proportion of roughly 85% and a mean age of 60 years, ranging from about 23 to 79, were recorded for the dose-escalation cohort. Paper-wide results and their limitations: Partial responders in the 0.1-3.0 mg/kg groups had among the lowest normalized peripheral clonal expansion, especially among CD8+ T cells. Low levels of normalized T-cell clonal expansion were also seen in some nonresponding patients. Which antigens the clonally expanded peripheral T cells were specific for was not determined. After ivuxolimab, CD8+ T cells had more expanded clones than CD4+ T cells on average. Clonal expansion of both CD4+ and CD8+ blood T cells was observed from baseline to week 6 at doses 0.1 to 3.0 mg/kg.

Patients with autoimmune disease history or receiving systemic immunosuppression were excluded from the trial. Peripheral blood for TCR sequencing was collected from all dose cohorts at baseline, on cycle 4 day 1, and on cycle 7 day 1. Samples were obtained from an open-label, multicenter, first-in-human phase I dose-escalation trial of ivuxolimab. The trial enrolled adults with locally advanced or metastatic head and neck squamous cell, hepatocellular, melanoma or renal cell carcinoma. Before TCR sequencing, CD4+ T cells and CD8+ T cells from peripheral blood were sorted into separate populations. Trimming at the junction amounts to 0 bases on V and 5 bases on J, and the germline ends lie 14 bases apart. The CDR3 spans 15 residues, from the cysteine through the phenylalanine. Kept here is only the CDR3 DNA, which spans 45 bases and is read in frame from base 1. The CDR1 and CDR2 encoded by the germline V gene are SGHNT and YENEEA.

Worth noting for this clone: Its antigen is not yet known. No per-base quality is available; no much larger clone lies one base away.

Genomic DNA was extracted from sorted cells for sequencing of the TCRbeta CDR3 region. The immunoSEQ Assay was used for sequencing of TCRbeta CDR3 regions. TCRdb retrieved this table from immuneACCESS and kept in-frame rearrangements only. Not all clones are present; in checked studies, unresolved V genes account for under half, and no reason is known for the remainder. For this sample there are some 79,000 clones; more than 85% appear just once. The ten largest clonotypes hold 0.44% of the sample. The TCR originated in an adult with an advanced solid tumor such as melanoma, head and neck, liver or kidney cancer. The starting material was CD4+ or CD8+ T cells sorted from blood, obtained in a trial of the OX40 agonist ivuxolimab. Rearrangement joined TRBV11-3 to TRBJ2-7; the D gene is unclear. The CDR3 region: CASSLDLGSGDEQYF. The base sequence is TGTGCCAGCAGCTTAGATCTCGGCTCTGGGGACGAGCAGTACTTC.